The 10 T cell receptor beta chains reported below all come from one sample, sequenced in a study of T-cell memory formation after mild COVID-19. TCRdb recomputed calls from the 5' RACE reads with MiXCR, one row per CDR3 protein. This table holds around 500,000 distinct CDR3 sequences, about 20% found once. Specimen: PBMCs or a T cell subset sorted from them (not recorded which). These receptor sequences come from an adult woman who had mild COVID-19 (a few samples of this study predate the infection). Cell type and time point are not known.

This clonotype came up a few times. The chain has TRBV23-1 and TRBJ2-3, with D perhaps TRBD2 (6 bases). TRBV23-1 is given ORF status, its function remaining uncertain. V was cut by 8 bases and J by 5 bases, with 20 bases left in between. The CDR3 runs 15 residues. As DNA, the CDR3 is TGCGCCAGCGGCAACCCCCGGGGGTGGATAGATACGCAGTATTTT. The encoded protein is CASGNPRGWIDTQYF.

In this sample, this clonotype turned up a few times. The chain combines TRBV12-3 or TRBV12-4 with TRBJ1-3; D might be TRBD1 (5 bases). V lost 3 bases to trimming and J lost 4 bases, with 10 bases between them. This CDR3 contains 14 residues. The CDR3 sequence is CASSLSGRGNTIYF. The CDR3 DNA follows: TGTGCCAGCAGTTTGTCAGGGCGAGGAAACACCATATATTTT.

This rearrangement joins TRBV4-1 to TRBJ2-2; 9 bases match TRBD2. V lost 5 bases to trimming and J lost 7 bases; unmatched junction nucleotides: 8. CDR3 length: 15 amino acids. CDR1 MGHRA and CDR2 YSYEKL come from the germline V gene. The CDR3 nucleotides read TGCGCCAGCAGCTGGCGGGGGGGCCAGATCGGGGAGCTGTTTTTT. It encodes CASSWRGGQIGELFF.

The rearrangement joins TRBV28 to TRBJ2-5; D is undetermined. V was trimmed by 5 bases and J by 1 base, leaving 8 bases between them. Germline V gene sequence: CDR1 MDHEN, CDR2 SYDVKM. The CDR3 loop spans 13 amino acids. The DNA of the CDR3 is TGTGCCAGCAGTGGCGCTACCCAAGAGACCCAGTACTTC. This encodes CASSGATQETQYF.

The CDR3 sequence is CASSPRRTGRKAGANVLTF. DNA of the CDR3: TGTGCCAGCAGCCCCCGCAGGACAGGGAGAAAGGCTGGGGCCAACGTCCTGACTTTC. This chain uses TRBV28 with TRBJ2-6; 8 nucleotides align to TRBD1. The CDR3 contains 19 residues. CDR1 and CDR2 (germline): MDHEN, SYDVKM. Unmatched junction bases numbered 15, after V lost 6 bases and J lost 2 bases.

J is TRBJ1-4 and V is TRBV7-8; 10 bases agree with TRBD1. The J segment lost 0 bases and the V segment lost 5 bases, leaving 6 bases of the junction unmatched. This CDR3 has 17 amino acids. Germline V lookup: CDR1 SGHVS, CDR2 FQNEAQ. CDR3 protein: CASSPRTGGATNEKLFF. The CDR3 nucleotides read TGTGCCAGCAGCCCCAGGACAGGGGGTGCAACTAATGAAAAACTGTTTTTT. Full variable domain (rest looked up from reference TRBV7-8 and TRBJ1-4): GAGVSQSPRYKVAKRGQDVALRCDPISGHVSLFWYQQALGQGPEFLTYFQNEAQLDKSGLPSDRFFAERPEGSVSTLKIQRTQQEDSAVYLCASSPRTGGATNEKLFFGSGTQLSVL.

This clonotype was picked up a small number of times. The chain combines TRBV20-1 with TRBJ2-4, with 7 bases identical to TRBD1. The germline V gene has CDR1 DFQATT and CDR2 SNEGSKA (reference sequence). The CDR3 extends over 11 amino acids. V dropped 6 bases and J dropped 7; count of bases not matched to a gene: 3. The CDR3 bases are TGCAGTGCCGCGACAGGGAACATTCAGTACTTC. This translates into CSAATGNIQYF.

This clonotype was seen only a few times. The chain is built from TRBV5-1 and TRBJ1-6; unclear D gene. The CDR3 has 12 amino acids. Looked up from germline, CDR1 is SGHRS and CDR2 is YFSETQ. V lost 0 bases and J 8 bases, leaving 3 bases between the germline ends. The CDR3 loop is CASSLGDSPLHF. CDR3 sequence (DNA): TGCGCCAGCAGCTTGGGTGATTCACCCCTCCACTTT.

This chain links TRBV24-1 with TRBJ2-1; TRBD2 might be the D (6 bases). V dropped 4 bases and J dropped 8 bases, with 11 bases sitting between them. The CDR3 contains 13 residues. Germline V CDR1 and CDR2: KGHDR, SFDVKD. The CDR3: CATSELTSDEQFF. The CDR3 DNA follows: TGTGCCACCAGTGAGCTGACTAGTGATGAGCAGTTCTTC.

V gene TRBV25-1 combines with J gene TRBJ2-7, with 7 bases fitting TRBD1. The CDR3 runs to 15 residues. Germline CDR1 and CDR2: MGHDK and SYGVNS. With V trimmed by 6 bases and J by 5 bases, 13 bases remained unmatched. CDR3 region: CASSENRGWSHEQYF. In nucleotides, the CDR3 is TGTGCCAGCAGCGAAAACAGGGGTTGGTCCCACGAGCAGTACTTC.